One T cell receptor beta chain is described in this entry. The target antigen is unknown. The germline V gene encodes CDR1 SNHLY and CDR2 FYNNEI. V dropped 6 bases and J dropped 4 bases, with 14 bases sitting between them. The CDR3 runs 14 residues. Anyone with autoimmune disease history or systemic immunosuppression was excluded. The protocol was immunoSEQ multiplex PCR, while the TCRdb copy is restricted to in-frame clones and leaves out a portion. The sample lists about 46,000 clones, approximately 83% occurring once. The sample originates from a study of OX40 agonist ivuxolimab in advanced cancers. Overall study: A diagnosis of hepatocellular carcinoma, melanoma, renal cell or head and neck cancer was present in dose-escalation patients.

Overall study findings and caveats: It was also the case that some nonresponders had low normalized T-cell clonal expansion. Clonal expansion was among the lowest in partial responders at 0.1-3.0 mg/kg, especially CD8+.

The specimen was CD4+ or CD8+ T cells sorted from blood, collected in a trial of the OX40 agonist ivuxolimab. The TCR comes from an adult with an advanced solid tumor such as melanoma, head and neck, liver or kidney cancer. The chain combines TRBV2 with TRBJ2-3; D perhaps matches TRBD1 (6 bases). This chain's CDR3 is CASRNREFADTQYF. The CDR3 DNA follows: TGTGCCAGCAGAAACAGGGAGTTCGCAGATACGCAGTATTTT.